This passage covers 3 T cell receptor beta chains from one sample sequenced in a study of radiotherapy plus CTLA-4 blockade in lung cancer. Generated by immunoSEQ multiplex PCR, the TCRdb table keeps only in-frame clones and is missing some. The table has roughly 59,000 clones, 72% seen once; the top ten hold about 8.3%. The material sequenced was peripheral blood, taken from a patient treated with radiotherapy plus ipilimumab. These receptor sequences come from a human donor with non-small cell lung cancer whose response to radiotherapy plus ipilimumab could not be evaluated.

The V call is TRBV7-9, the J call TRBJ2-3; 8 nucleotides align to TRBD2. After removal of 2 bases from V and 3 bases from J, the junction contained 4 bases not matched to a gene. CDR3 length: 15 residues. From germline, CDR1 is SEHNR and CDR2 FQNEAQ (reference sequence). The CDR3 coding sequence is TGTGCCAGCAGCTTATCGGCGGGAGGTACAGATACGCAGTATTTT. Protein product: CASSLSAGGTDTQYF.

The V call is TRBV7-9, the J call TRBJ1-1; the match to TRBD1 covers 7 bases. J lost 4 bases, V lost 5 bases, and 10 bases had no gene match. Germline V gives CDR1 SEHNR, CDR2 FQNEAQ (reference sequence). The CDR3 covers 15 residues. The CDR3 sequence: CASSLRDSFFTEAFF. The CDR3 DNA reads TGTGCCAGCAGCCTCCGGGACAGCTTTTTCACTGAAGCTTTCTTT.

A single count supports this clone. This chain connects TRBV18 to TRBJ2-7, with D possibly TRBD2 on 6 matching bases. The V gene's germline CDR1 is KGHSH and CDR2 LQKENI. Trimming left V 0 bases short and J 3 bases short, with 9 bases between. The CDR3 covers 14 residues. CDR3 loop: CASSPPSGLYEQYF. CDR3 coding DNA: TGTGCCAGCTCACCACCTAGCGGCCTCTACGAGCAGTACTTC.